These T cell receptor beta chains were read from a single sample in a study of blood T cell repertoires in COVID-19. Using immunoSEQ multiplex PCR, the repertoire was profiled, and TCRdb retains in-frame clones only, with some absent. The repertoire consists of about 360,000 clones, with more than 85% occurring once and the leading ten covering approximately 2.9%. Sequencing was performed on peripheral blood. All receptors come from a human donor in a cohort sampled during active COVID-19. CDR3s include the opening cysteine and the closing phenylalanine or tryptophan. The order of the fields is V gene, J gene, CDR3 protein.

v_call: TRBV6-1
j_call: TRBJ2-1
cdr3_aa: CASSEGEGGPINEQFF

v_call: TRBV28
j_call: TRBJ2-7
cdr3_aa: CASSLFIGLAGSSYEQYF

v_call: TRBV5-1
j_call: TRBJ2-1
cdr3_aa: CASSLFPGQGNNEQFF

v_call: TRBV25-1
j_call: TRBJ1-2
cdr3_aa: CASSVQFGGYTF

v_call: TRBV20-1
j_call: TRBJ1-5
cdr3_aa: CSASSGDNQPQHF

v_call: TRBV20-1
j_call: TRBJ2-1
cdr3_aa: CSANYEQFF

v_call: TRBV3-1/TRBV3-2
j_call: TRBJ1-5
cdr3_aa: CASSQDRVRDNQPQHF

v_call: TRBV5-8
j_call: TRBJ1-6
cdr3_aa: CASSLYSGPLHF

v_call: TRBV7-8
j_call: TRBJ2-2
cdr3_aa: CASSAISGGAYTGELFF

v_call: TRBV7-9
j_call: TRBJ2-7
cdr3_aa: CASSPIGQKAYEQYF

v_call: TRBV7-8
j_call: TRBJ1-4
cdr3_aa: CASSLGGNEKLFF

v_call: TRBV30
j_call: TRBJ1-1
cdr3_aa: CAWSADRYDTEAFF

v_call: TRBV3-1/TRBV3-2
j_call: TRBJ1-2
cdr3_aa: CASSPPRGYGYTF

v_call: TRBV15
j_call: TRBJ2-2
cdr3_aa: CATSRDPYSGELFF

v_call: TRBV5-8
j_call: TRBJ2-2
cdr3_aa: CASSFASSITGELFF

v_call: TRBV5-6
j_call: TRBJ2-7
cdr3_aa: CASSLEWSEREGSYEQYF

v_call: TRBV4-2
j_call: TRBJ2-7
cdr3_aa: CASSQDRTGMLF

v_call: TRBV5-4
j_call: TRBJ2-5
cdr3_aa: CASSLHGTSGRETQYF

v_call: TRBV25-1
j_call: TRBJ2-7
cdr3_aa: CASSPREGYEQYF

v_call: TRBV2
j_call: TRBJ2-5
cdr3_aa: CASSPDSGQETQYF

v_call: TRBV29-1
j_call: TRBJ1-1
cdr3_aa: CSVESGRDTEAFF

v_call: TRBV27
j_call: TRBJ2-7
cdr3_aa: CASSLSLAVDSRGYEQYF

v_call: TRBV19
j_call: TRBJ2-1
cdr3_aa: CASSRTGVNEQFF

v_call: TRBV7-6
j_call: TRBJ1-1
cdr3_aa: CASSGRGGRTEAFF

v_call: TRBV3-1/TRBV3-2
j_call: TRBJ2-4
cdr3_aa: CASSQGGRARAKNIQYF

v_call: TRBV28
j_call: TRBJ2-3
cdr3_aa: CARHPGTGHILRTDTQYF

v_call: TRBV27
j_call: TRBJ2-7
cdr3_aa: CASSPRDRNYEQYF

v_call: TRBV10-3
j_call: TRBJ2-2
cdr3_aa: CAISGIPGEPNTGELFF

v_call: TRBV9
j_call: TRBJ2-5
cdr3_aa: CASSVRAGGETQYF

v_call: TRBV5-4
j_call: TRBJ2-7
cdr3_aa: CASSTRTSGSYEQYF

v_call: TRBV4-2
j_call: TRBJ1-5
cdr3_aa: CASSQGGGTIGNQPQHF

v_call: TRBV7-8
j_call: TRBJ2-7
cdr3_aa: CASSVGQDSYEQYF

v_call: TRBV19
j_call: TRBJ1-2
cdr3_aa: CASSPGAWTARYYGYTF

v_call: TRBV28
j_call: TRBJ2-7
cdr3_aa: CASSLPGGRKYEQYF

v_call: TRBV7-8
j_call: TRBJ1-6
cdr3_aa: CASSFIQGADSPLHF

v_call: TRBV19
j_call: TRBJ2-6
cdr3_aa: CASSRFGGQGAGVLTF

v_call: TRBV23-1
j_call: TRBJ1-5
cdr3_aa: CASSHPKTGINQPQHF

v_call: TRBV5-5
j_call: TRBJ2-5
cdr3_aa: CASSLGSQQETQYF

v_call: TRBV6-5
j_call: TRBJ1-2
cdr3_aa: CASSRGVDYGYTF

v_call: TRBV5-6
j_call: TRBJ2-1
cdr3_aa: CASSLDGGDYNEQFF

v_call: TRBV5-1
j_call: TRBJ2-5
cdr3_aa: CASSLAEGDLGTQYF

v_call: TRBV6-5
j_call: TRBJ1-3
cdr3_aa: CASSSSSGYSGNTIYF

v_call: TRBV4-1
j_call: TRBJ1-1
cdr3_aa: CASSQVRNTEAFF

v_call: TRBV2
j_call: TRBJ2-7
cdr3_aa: CASSVSGGAGEQYF

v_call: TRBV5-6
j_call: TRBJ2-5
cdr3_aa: CASSHQSGETQYF

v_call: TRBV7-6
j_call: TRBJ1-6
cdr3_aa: CASSLGEGRTNSPLHF

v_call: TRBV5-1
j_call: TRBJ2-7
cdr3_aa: CASSFGLAAYEQYF

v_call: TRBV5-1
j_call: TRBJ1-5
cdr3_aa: CASSFTGLGQPQHF

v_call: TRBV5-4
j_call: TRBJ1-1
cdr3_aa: CASSPGTGEGSEAFF

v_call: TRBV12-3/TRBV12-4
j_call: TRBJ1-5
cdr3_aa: CASAVKEGPQHF

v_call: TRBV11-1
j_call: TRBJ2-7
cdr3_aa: CASSLGGTSGYEQYF

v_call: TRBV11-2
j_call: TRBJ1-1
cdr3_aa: CASSWGGNTEAFF

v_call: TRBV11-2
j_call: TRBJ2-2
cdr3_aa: CASSPQGGGTGELFF

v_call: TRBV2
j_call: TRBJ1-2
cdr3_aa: CASSHEGGYGYTF